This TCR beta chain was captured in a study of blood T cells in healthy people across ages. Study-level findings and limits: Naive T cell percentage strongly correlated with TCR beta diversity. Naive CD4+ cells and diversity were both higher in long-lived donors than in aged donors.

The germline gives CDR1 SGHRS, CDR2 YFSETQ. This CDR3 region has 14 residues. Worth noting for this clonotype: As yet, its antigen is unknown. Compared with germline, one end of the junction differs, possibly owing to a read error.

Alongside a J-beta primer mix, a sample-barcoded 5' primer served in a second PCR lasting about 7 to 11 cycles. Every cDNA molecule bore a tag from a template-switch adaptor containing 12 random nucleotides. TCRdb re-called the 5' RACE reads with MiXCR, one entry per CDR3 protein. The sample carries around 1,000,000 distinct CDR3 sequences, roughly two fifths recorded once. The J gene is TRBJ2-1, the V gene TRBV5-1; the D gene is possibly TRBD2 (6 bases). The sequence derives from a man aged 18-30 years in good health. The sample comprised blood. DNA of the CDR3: TGCGTCAGCAGCAGGACCGGGACTCTGGTTGAGCAGTTCTTC. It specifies CVSSRTGTLVEQFF.